The 8 T cell receptor beta chains below were found in one sample sequenced in a study of human T cells and chemical hapten exposure. A single record per CDR3 protein comes from TCRdb applying MiXCR to the RACE reads. The repertoire holds 250,000 to 300,000 distinct CDR3 sequences, with 7.5% to 9% as singletons. Time point defined: pre-sensitization, week 0. Treatment indicated: therapeutic diphenylcyclopropenone sensitization with weekly scalp DPC. The sequenced sample was whole blood, obtained in connection with sensitization to the hapten diphenylcyclopropenone (DPC). The receptors here all came from a man between 18 and 35 years old with alopecia areata. Some clones in this sample may be carry-over from other donors' samples.

This clonotype came up many times. The J gene is TRBJ1-5, the V gene TRBV7-9, with D unresolved. V lost 5 bases and J 0 bases, leaving 11 bases between the germline ends. The V gene's germline CDR1 is SEHNR and CDR2 FQNEAQ (reference sequence). The CDR3 length is 15 residues. The CDR3 spells CASSAGPNSNQPQHF. The CDR3 coding sequence is TGTGCCAGCAGCGCAGGACCTAATAGCAATCAGCCCCAGCATTTT.

This chain uses TRBV11-2 with TRBJ2-2, with a tentative D call TRBD2 (6 bases). CDR1 and CDR2 from the germline V gene are SGHAT and FQNNGV. Trimming took off 3 bases at V and 4 bases at J, with 9 bases between the two ends. CDR3 size: 14 residues. The CDR3 spells CASSFRELTGELFF. Written as DNA, the CDR3 is TGTGCCAGCAGCTTCCGGGAGCTCACCGGGGAGCTGTTTTTT.

For the CDR3, the DNA is TGTGCCAGCAGACAAGGACGGCATAGCAATCAGCCCCAGCATTTT. Protein: CASRQGRHSNQPQHF. The rearrangement uses TRBV6-5 and TRBJ1-5; the D is unclear. The CDR3 spans 15 residues. Trimming stripped 6 bases from V and 0 bases from J, with 12 bases between. CDR1 and CDR2 (germline): MNHEY, SVGAGI.

The CDR3 DNA is TGTGCCAGCTCACCGGAGACAGACTACGAGCAGTACTTC. The encoded protein is CASSPETDYEQYF. This rearrangement joins TRBV18 to TRBJ2-7; TRBD1 might be the D (5 bases). The CDR3 has 13 amino acids. The germline gives CDR1 KGHSH, CDR2 LQKENI. V dropped 3 bases and J dropped 3 bases, with 9 bases sitting between them.

This clonotype was detected many times. The chain couples TRBV7-9 to TRBJ1-5; D unresolved. Trimming took 0 bases from V and 4 from J, leaving 4 bases between them. The CDR3 runs to 13 residues. Per germline, CDR1 SEHNR and CDR2 FQNEAQ (reference sequence). The CDR3: CASSLALNQPQHF. The CDR3 coding sequence is TGTGCCAGCAGCTTAGCCCTTAATCAGCCCCAGCATTTT.

The V call is TRBV12-3 or TRBV12-4, the J call TRBJ1-4; D may be TRBD1 (5 bases). The CDR3 covers 17 residues. With 1 base removed from V and 8 bases from J, the gap between germline ends came to 20 bases. The CDR3 DNA reads TGTGCCAGCAGTTTAGAGGGCCCCAAGGGGTTTCGCGAAAAACTGTTTTTT. This sequence encodes CASSLEGPKGFREKLFF.

V gene TRBV12-3 or TRBV12-4 combines with J gene TRBJ1-5, with 7 bases matching TRBD1. The CDR3 loop spans 14 amino acids. The V segment lost 6 bases and the J segment 2 bases; nucleotides outside the gene matches: 4. The CDR3 nucleotides read TGTGCCAGCAGCATAGGGGGCGGCAATCAGCCCCAGCATTTT. Amino acids: CASSIGGGNQPQHF.

The chain employs TRBV4-2 and TRBJ1-6, with TRBD1 matching 9 bases. Unmatched junction bases numbered 11, after V lost 5 bases and J lost 6 bases. The CDR3 runs 17 residues. In germline, CDR1 is LGHNA, CDR2 YNFKEQ. CDR3 nucleotide sequence: TGTGCCAGCAGCGCAAAAGGGACAGGGACAACTAATTCACCCCTCCACTTT. Amino acid sequence: CASSAKGTGTTNSPLHF.